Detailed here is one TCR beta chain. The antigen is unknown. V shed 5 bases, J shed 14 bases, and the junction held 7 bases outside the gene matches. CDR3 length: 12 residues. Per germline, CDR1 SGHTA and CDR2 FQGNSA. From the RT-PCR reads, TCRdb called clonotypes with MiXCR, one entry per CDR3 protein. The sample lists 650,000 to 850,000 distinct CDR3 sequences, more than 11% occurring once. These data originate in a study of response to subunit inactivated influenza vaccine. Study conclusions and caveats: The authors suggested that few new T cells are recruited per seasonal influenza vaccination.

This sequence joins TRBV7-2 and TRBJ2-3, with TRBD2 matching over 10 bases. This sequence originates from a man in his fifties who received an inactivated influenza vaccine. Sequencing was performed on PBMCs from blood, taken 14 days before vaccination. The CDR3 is CASSEPGLAPYF. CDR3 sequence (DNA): TGTGCCAGCAGCGAGCCGGGACTAGCGCCGTATTTT.